The present TCR beta chain was sequenced within a study of blood T cell repertoires in COVID-19 (dated by TCRdb to 2018 to 2020). Background on the whole study: Samples from collaborators originated in the United States, Italy and Spain and spanned both the acute and convalescent phases of COVID-19. The prospective study material was composed of cDNA or gDNA derived from T cells, B-cell-depleted T cells, or PBMCs. Deeply sampled blood TCRbeta repertoires from subjects exposed to, actively infected with, or recovered from COVID-19 were included in the dataset. The repertoires were made available in a free public database intended to serve as a resource for research on the immune response to SARS-CoV-2. Samples came from the ongoing ImmuneRACE study (first 160 participants) plus 1,254 subjects from 6 global collaborators. Sample metadata almost always included a de-identified subject ID, COVID-19 status, age in years and sex. Where available, HLA class I and class II types were obtained from metadata supplied by the sample provider rather than from assay-based typing.

The collaborating institutions used their own protocols to collect whole blood in K2EDTA tubes. For TCRbeta analysis, collaborator samples were shipped as frozen whole blood, as isolated PBMCs, or as DNA extracted from either sample type. The CDR3 runs 15 residues from the cysteine to the phenylalanine. Kept here is only the CDR3 DNA, which spans 45 bases and is read in frame from base 1. CDR1 is given as ENHRY and CDR2 as SYGVKD, both from the germline V gene. V and J are truncated by 4 bases and 1 base respectively, leaving an intervening sequence of 13 bases. Worth noting for this clone: Its antigen is still unknown. No base quality information exists; no much larger clone differs at one position.

Study-wide findings and limitations: The quantity of clinical and demographic metadata differed by source and by participant and was supplied without curation.

TCRbeta CDR3 regions were amplified from genomic DNA by means of the immunoSEQ Assay, a bias-controlled multiplex PCR. Turning to the authors' computational methods: Nucleated cell counts per sample were estimated from amplification of reference gene primers within the assay. Sequence reads were collapsed and filtered to measure the absolute abundance of every unique TCRbeta CDR3 rearrangement. Productive Simpson clonality was computed per sample as the square root of Simpson's diversity index over productive rearrangements. Imported from immuneACCESS, the table was reduced by TCRdb to in-frame sequences with V and J called. These copies leave out some clones; in studies compared against another copy, an unresolved V gene accounts for under half, and the cause of the remainder is not known. The V and J calls and clone size are taken from that table; D and trimming were inferred from the DNA. The sample table shows around 110,000 clones, and around 89% are seen once. The ten largest clones add up to around 7% of the sample.

The sequencing sample was made of peripheral blood. The receptor was isolated from a man aged 50-60 years with active or convalescent COVID-19. The rearrangement joined TRBV10-3 to TRBJ2-5, with TRBD1 tentatively as D gene (6 bases match). This receptor carries the CDR3 CAISGITGTQETQYF. The DNA reads TGTGCCATCAGTGGGATTACAGGGACCCAAGAGACCCAGTACTTC.